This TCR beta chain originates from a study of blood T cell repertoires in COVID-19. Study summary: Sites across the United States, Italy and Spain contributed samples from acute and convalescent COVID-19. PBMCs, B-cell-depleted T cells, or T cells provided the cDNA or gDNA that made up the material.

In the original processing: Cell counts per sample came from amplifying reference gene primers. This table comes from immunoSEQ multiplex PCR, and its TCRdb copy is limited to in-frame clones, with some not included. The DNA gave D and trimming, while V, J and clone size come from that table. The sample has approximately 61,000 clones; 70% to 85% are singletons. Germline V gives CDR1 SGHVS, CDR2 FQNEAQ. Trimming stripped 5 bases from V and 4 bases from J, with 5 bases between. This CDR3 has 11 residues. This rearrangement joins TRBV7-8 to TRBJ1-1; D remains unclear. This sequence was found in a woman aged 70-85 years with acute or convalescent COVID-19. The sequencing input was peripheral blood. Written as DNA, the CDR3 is TGTGCCAGCAGCCCTCGCACTGAAGCTTTCTTT. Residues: CASSPRTEAFF.